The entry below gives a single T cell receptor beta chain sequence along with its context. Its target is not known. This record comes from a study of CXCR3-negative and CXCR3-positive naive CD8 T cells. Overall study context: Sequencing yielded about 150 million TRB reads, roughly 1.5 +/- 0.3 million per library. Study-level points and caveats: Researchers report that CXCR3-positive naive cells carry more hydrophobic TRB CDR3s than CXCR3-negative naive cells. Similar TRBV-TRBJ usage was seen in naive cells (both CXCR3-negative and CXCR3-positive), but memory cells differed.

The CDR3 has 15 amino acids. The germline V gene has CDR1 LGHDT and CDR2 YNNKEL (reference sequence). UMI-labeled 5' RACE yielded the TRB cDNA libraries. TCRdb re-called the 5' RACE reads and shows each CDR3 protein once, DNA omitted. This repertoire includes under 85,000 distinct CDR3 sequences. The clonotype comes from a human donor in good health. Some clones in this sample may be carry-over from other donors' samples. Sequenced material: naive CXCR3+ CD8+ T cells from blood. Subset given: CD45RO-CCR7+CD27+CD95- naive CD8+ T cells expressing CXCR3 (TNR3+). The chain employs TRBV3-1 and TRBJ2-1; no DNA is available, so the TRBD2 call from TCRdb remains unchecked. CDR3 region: CASSQGLADNNEQSF.